These 29 T cell receptor beta chains were sequenced from one sample in a study of T-cell reconstitution after alpha-beta-depleted transplantation in children. A library of TCRbeta sequences, prepared with unique molecular identifiers, was generated. TCRdb used MiXCR to reprocess the PCR reads, holding one entry per CDR3 protein. The top ten hold around two fifths of the sample, which has around 370,000 distinct CDR3 sequences, 15% to 20% seen once. This sample comprised PBMCs, mostly from graft donor cells, obtained 360 days after TCRalphabeta/CD19-depleted stem cell transplant. These TCRs come from a male patient aged 2 to 9 who had a stem cell transplant for acute lymphoblastic leukemia, so the T cells may come from the graft donor.

This clonotype was counted a few times. The chain carries TRBV4-1 and TRBJ2-7; 9 bases fit TRBD2. CDR3 length equals 14 residues. CDR1 and CDR2 (germline): MGHRA, YSYEKL. Trimming removed 1 base from V and 2 bases from J; junction bases left unmatched: 0. CDR3 coding DNA: TGCGCCAGCAGCCAAGTAGCGGGGGCCTACGAGCAGTACTTC. Protein product: CASSQVAGAYEQYF.

This chain connects TRBV20-1 to TRBJ2-3; D gene ambiguous. The CDR3 runs to 14 residues. CDR1 is DFQATT and CDR2 is SNEGSKA in the germline V gene (reference sequence). Trimming took off 2 bases at V and 0 bases at J, with 9 bases between the two ends. CDR3 nucleotides: TGCAGTGCTAGAAAAGCGCCGAGCACAGATACGCAGTATTTT. This encodes CSARKAPSTDTQYF.

This chain links TRBV15 with TRBJ2-7; unclear D gene. CDR3 length: 15 residues. The germline V gene encodes CDR1 LNHNV and CDR2 YYDKDF (reference sequence). Trimming took off 1 base at V and 3 bases at J, with 13 bases between the two ends. The DNA for the CDR3 is TGTGCCACCAGCAGAGGTGGGATTTTAGGCTACGAGCAGTACTTC. Translation: CATSRGGILGYEQYF.

This chain uses TRBV11-2 with TRBJ1-2; no definite D call. The CDR3 runs to 14 residues. Germline lookup yields CDR1 SGHAT and CDR2 FQNNGV. With 0 bases removed from V and 4 bases from J, the gap between germline ends came to 9 bases. CDR3 in amino acids: CASSLEPVTYGYTF. The CDR3 bases are TGTGCCAGCAGCTTAGAACCAGTCACCTATGGCTACACCTTC.

This sequence joins TRBV7-8 and TRBJ1-4; the D gene is possibly TRBD1 (6 bases). The germline V and J ends were trimmed by 2 bases and 5 bases, with 21 bases remaining between them. Germline CDR1 reads SGHVS; CDR2 reads FQNEAQ. This CDR3 contains 18 residues. Here the CDR3 reads CASSLKGQIAGGNEKLFF. The CDR3, as DNA: TGTGCCAGCAGCTTAAAAGGACAGATTGCTGGGGGCAATGAAAAACTGTTTTTT.

This clonotype has only a few counts. V and J are TRBV5-1 and TRBJ2-2; 10 bases are a match to TRBD2. V shed 4 bases, J shed 7 bases, and the junction held 16 bases outside the gene matches. CDR3 size: 18 residues. Germline V CDR1 and CDR2: SGHRS, YFSETQ. In DNA, the CDR3 is TGCGCCAGCAGCGCTTACCTTTGGACTAGCGGAGGAGGCGGGGAGCTGTTTTTT. It encodes CASSAYLWTSGGGGELFF.

This clonotype appeared many times. The rearrangement joins TRBV4-2 to TRBJ2-2; D perhaps matches TRBD2 (6 bases). Trimming removed 0 bases from V and 4 bases from J, with 21 bases in between. In germline, CDR1 is LGHNA, CDR2 YNFKEQ. CDR3 length equals 19 residues. The CDR3 reads CASSQEDMPQGLRTGELFF. CDR3 sequence (DNA): TGTGCCAGCAGCCAAGAGGATATGCCTCAGGGACTCCGCACCGGGGAGCTGTTTTTT.

This clonotype occurred a few times. The genes are TRBV7-9 and TRBJ2-1; unclear D gene. V lost 5 bases, J lost 5 bases, and 10 bases lay in between. CDR1 is SEHNR, CDR2 FQNEAQ, per germline (reference sequence). The CDR3 consists of 13 residues. The CDR3 DNA is TGTGCCAGCAGCGAACGGAGAGACAATGAGCAGTTCTTC. It yields the protein CASSERRDNEQFF.

This clonotype was observed a few times. The chain links TRBV27 to TRBJ2-7; tentative D call: TRBD1 (5 bases). V was shortened by 6 bases and J by 5 bases, with 14 bases between the two germline ends. The CDR3 is made up of 13 amino acids. Germline V CDR1 and CDR2: MNHEY, SMNVEV (reference sequence). The CDR3 loop is CASSRRVKDEQYF. The CDR3 DNA sequence: TGTGCCAGCAGCCGCAGGGTGAAAGACGAGCAGTACTTC.

The chain couples TRBV9 to TRBJ2-1; the D gene is possibly TRBD2 (6 bases). The CDR3 consists of 14 residues. Germline loops: CDR1 SGDLS, CDR2 YYNGEE. Deletions cut 0 bases from V and 8 bases from J, with 12 bases between. Written as DNA, the CDR3 is TGTGCCAGCAGCGTAGCGGCGGGAAGGGATGAGCAGTTCTTC. The encoded protein is CASSVAAGRDEQFF.

This chain uses TRBV7-2 with TRBJ2-1; 10 bases align to TRBD2. V shed 5 bases, J shed 3 bases, and the junction held 4 bases outside the gene matches. Germline-derived CDR1 and CDR2 are SGHTA and FQGNSA. The CDR3 loop spans 15 amino acids. This CDR3 reads CASSTSSGGYNEQFF. The DNA for the CDR3 is TGTGCCAGCAGCACCTCTAGCGGGGGCTACAATGAGCAGTTCTTC.

The V gene is TRBV30, the J gene TRBJ1-6, with 9 positions matching TRBD1. CDR1 GTSNPN and CDR2 SVGIG come from the germline V gene (reference sequence). This CDR3 region has 13 residues. Losses at the gene ends were 1 base for V and 8 bases for J; bases not matched to a gene: 0. The CDR3 sequence is CAWSGTGDSPLHF. The CDR3 coding sequence is TGTGCCTGGAGTGGGACAGGGGATTCACCCCTCCACTTT.

This clonotype occurred a few times. This chain links TRBV7-8 with TRBJ2-1; possibly TRBD2 for D (5 bases). Per the germline V gene, CDR1 is SGHVS and CDR2 is FQNEAQ. This CDR3 region has 16 residues. V lost 4 bases, J lost 4 bases, and 17 bases lay in between. This CDR3 is CASSSIRRRRYNEQFF. In nucleotides, the CDR3 is TGTGCCAGCAGCTCCATACGGAGGCGTCGGTACAATGAGCAGTTCTTC.

The CDR3 DNA reads TGTGCCAGCAGTTTTTCGACAGGCAGAGGATATAGCAATCAGCCCCAGCATTTT. It codes for CASSFSTGRGYSNQPQHF. J is TRBJ1-5 and V is TRBV12-3 or TRBV12-4; TRBD1 might be the D (6 bases). This CDR3 contains 18 residues. V lost 3 bases and J lost 0, with 18 bases in between.

The chain links TRBV28 to TRBJ2-7; the match to TRBD2 covers 11 bases. The germline V gene encodes CDR1 MDHEN and CDR2 SYDVKM. The CDR3 is 16 amino acids. Trimming cost V 2 bases and J 5 bases; bases outside gene matches: 8. CDR3 coding DNA: TGTGCCAGCAGTTTAGACGGGACTAGCGGTTATAACGAGCAGTACTTC. Translation: CASSLDGTSGYNEQYF.

On this clonotype itself: At one end the junction does not follow the germline gene, possibly because of a read error. The rearrangement uses TRBV28 and TRBJ1-1, with D perhaps TRBD1 (6 bases). This CDR3 comprises 17 residues. Germline CDR1 MDHEN, CDR2 SYDVKM. The CDR3 reads CASKGDKGVWRNTEPFF. DNA of the CDR3: TGTGCCAGCAAAGGGGACAAGGGGGTTTGGCGGAACACTGAACCTTTCTTT.

This clonotype has ten or more counts. The chain couples TRBV5-1 to TRBJ1-1; D is unresolved. Per the germline V gene, CDR1 is SGHRS and CDR2 is YFSETQ. Trimming took off 0 bases at V and 8 bases at J, with 8 bases between the two ends. The CDR3 sequence is 12 residues long. CDR3 protein: CASSLDTAEAFF. The CDR3 DNA sequence: TGCGCCAGCAGCTTGGACACAGCCGAAGCTTTCTTT.

The chain recombines TRBV4-3 with TRBJ2-4, with 7 bases that match TRBD1. Unmatched junction bases numbered 13, after V lost 3 bases and J lost 2 bases. Germline CDR1 reads LGHNA; CDR2 reads YSLEER. The CDR3 sequence is 18 residues long. The CDR3: CASSHTLGTAQTKNIQYF. In DNA form, the CDR3 reads TGCGCCAGCAGCCACACCTTAGGGACAGCCCAAACCAAAAACATTCAGTACTTC.

This clonotype showed up just a few times. The CDR3 region has the DNA TGCGCCAGCAGCTTGGTTGGGACAGGGGCCGAGACCCAGTACTTC. It encodes CASSLVGTGAETQYF. V usage is TRBV5-1 and J usage is TRBJ2-5, with 10 positions matching TRBD1. With V trimmed by 0 bases and J by 5 bases, 4 bases remained unmatched. The CDR3 totals 15 residues. Germline loops: CDR1 SGHRS, CDR2 YFSETQ.

The table lists this clonotype with a few counts. The gene calls are TRBV20-1 and TRBJ2-2; D may be TRBD1 or TRBD2 (5 bases each). CDR3 size: 14 residues. V was pared by 3 bases and J by 5 bases, with 13 bases between. Germline V CDR1 and CDR2: DFQATT, SNEGSKA (reference sequence). CDR3 sequence reads: CSASGTLGTGELFF. CDR3 in DNA: TGCAGTGCTAGTGGGACCCTCGGGACCGGGGAGCTGTTTTTT.

The table lists this clonotype with many counts. The chain combines TRBV4-3 with TRBJ2-7; TRBD2 matches 7 bases. This CDR3 region has 15 residues. Trimming took 4 bases from V and 1 from J; bases not matched to a gene: 7. Germline lookup yields CDR1 LGHNA and CDR2 YSLEER. CDR3 in DNA: TGCGCCAGCAGCCTCGCCGGGGGAGGGTCCTACGAGCAGTACTTC. Protein: CASSLAGGGSYEQYF.

The chain links TRBV5-8 to TRBJ2-5; tentative D call: TRBD2 (5 bases). From germline, CDR1 is SGHTS and CDR2 YDEGEE. The CDR3 loop spans 14 amino acids. V was pared by 1 base and J by 4 bases, with 11 bases between. This chain's CDR3 is CASSLTGSRETQYF. The CDR3 coding sequence is TGTGCCAGCAGCTTGACGGGGTCGAGAGAGACCCAGTACTTC.

The V call is TRBV4-2, the J call TRBJ2-3, with TRBD2 identical over 10 bases. The ends lost 4 bases at V and 2 bases at J; junction bases unmatched: 15. Germline V CDR1 and CDR2: LGHNA, YNFKEQ. The CDR3 sequence is 19 residues long. The CDR3 here is CASSPQPSGRGGFTDTQYF. The DNA of the CDR3 is TGTGCCAGCAGCCCACAGCCTAGCGGGAGAGGAGGCTTCACAGATACGCAGTATTTT.

This clonotype was recorded at least ten times. CDR3 sequence reads: CASSSYGGVRYEQYF. The CDR3 region has the DNA TGTGCCAGCAGCTCGTACGGTGGGGTACGCTACGAGCAGTACTTC. The chain carries TRBV28 and TRBJ2-7; no definite D call. Per germline, CDR1 MDHEN and CDR2 SYDVKM. V lost 6 bases and J lost 3, with 18 bases in between. The CDR3 is made up of 15 amino acids.

V and J are TRBV9 and TRBJ2-7; 9 positions match TRBD2. Germline V lookup: CDR1 SGDLS, CDR2 YYNGEE. The ends lost 2 bases at V and 5 bases at J; junction bases unmatched: 8. This CDR3 has 15 amino acids. CDR3 loop: CASSVSGTSSDEQYF. The DNA for the CDR3 is TGTGCCAGCAGCGTCTCCGGGACTAGCAGCGACGAGCAGTACTTC.

In this sample, this clonotype turned up a few times. The V gene is TRBV25-1, the J gene TRBJ1-4; possibly TRBD1 for D (6 bases). There are 16 residues in the CDR3. Trimming took off 2 bases at V and 4 bases at J, with 14 bases between the two ends. Per germline, CDR1 MGHDK and CDR2 SYGVNS. The DNA of the CDR3 is TGTGCCAGCAGTGAACCGACAGGAGGGAGTAATGAAAAACTGTTTTTT. The encoded protein is CASSEPTGGSNEKLFF.

The chain recombines TRBV12-3 or TRBV12-4 with TRBJ2-4, with TRBD2 as a possible D gene (5 bases). The CDR3 covers 18 residues. V lost 0 bases and J 6 bases, leaving 21 bases between the germline ends. CDR3 sequence reads: CASSLASGGVFIRNIQYF. CDR3 coding DNA: TGTGCCAGCAGTTTAGCGTCCGGAGGAGTTTTTATAAGAAACATTCAGTACTTC.

This clonotype was found a few times. This chain joins TRBV5-1 and TRBJ2-6; D might be TRBD1 or TRBD2, each matching 5 bases. The CDR3 has 17 residues. V lost 1 base, J lost 3 bases, and 14 bases lay in between. CDR1 and CDR2 (germline): SGHRS, YFSETQ. CDR3 bases: TGCGCCAGCAGCTTGAGCCCCTCAGGGAGTGGGGCCAACGTCCTGACTTTC. Encoded protein: CASSLSPSGSGANVLTF. The complete variable domain, with remaining parts taken from reference TRBV5-1 and TRBJ2-6, reads KAGVTQTPRYLIKTRGQQVTLSCSPISGHRSVSWYQQTPGQGLQFLFEYFSETQRNKGNFPGRFSGRQFSNSRSEMNVSTLELGDSALYLCASSLSPSGSGANVLTFGAGSRLTVL.

A remark on this clonotype: Compared with germline, one end of the junction differs, possibly owing to a read error. The chain is built from TRBV10-3 and TRBJ2-3; a possible D gene is TRBD1 (6 bases). CDR1 is ENHRY, CDR2 SYGVKD, per germline. The CDR3 is made up of 12 amino acids. The CDR3 DNA sequence: TGTGCCATAGGACAGCACACAGAAACGCAGTATTTT. Its protein is CAIGQHTETQYF.